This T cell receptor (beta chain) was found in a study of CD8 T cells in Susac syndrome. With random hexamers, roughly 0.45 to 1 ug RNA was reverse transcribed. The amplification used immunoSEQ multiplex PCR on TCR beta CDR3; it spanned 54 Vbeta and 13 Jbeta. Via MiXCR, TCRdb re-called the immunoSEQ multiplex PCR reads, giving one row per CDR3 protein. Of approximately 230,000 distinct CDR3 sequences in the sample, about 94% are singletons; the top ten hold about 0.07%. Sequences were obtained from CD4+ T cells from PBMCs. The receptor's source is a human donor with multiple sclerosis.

The CDR3 loop reads CASSGQGAFRETQYF. In nucleotides, the CDR3 is TGTGCCAGCAGCGGACAGGGGGCGTTTAGAGAGACCCAGTACTTC. The gene calls are TRBV2 and TRBJ2-5; 11 bases map to TRBD1. CDR3 length: 15 residues. Trimming cost V 6 bases and J 4 bases; bases outside gene matches: 7. Germline V gene data show CDR1 as SNHLY and CDR2 as FYNNEI.